This TCR beta chain was identified during a study of cytomegalovirus exposure and HLA in healthy donors. J gave up 1 base and V 4 bases, and 6 bases lay outside the gene matches. The V gene's germline CDR1 is MGHRA and CDR2 YSYEKL. The CDR3 extends over 15 amino acids. With respect to this clone: Its antigen is not known.

Primers: 60 Vbeta forward and 13 Jbeta reverse. Authors' methods: Unique TCR beta chains totaled roughly 80 million in a later count, with 8.5 million to 12 million of them shared. Profiling relied on immunoSEQ multiplex PCR, and the TCRdb table lists in-frame clones only, not all of them. The V and J calls and clone size were taken over from that table, and D and trimming were inferred from the DNA. The table has fewer than 250,000 clones, 60% to 80% seen once. Regarding the study as a whole: In a later analysis, a missense DCLRE1C variant was linked to TCR beta V- and J-gene trimming. As a later analysis revealed, the rate of TCR association differed by HLA locus, with DRB1 most and HLA-C fewest.

Sequenced: PBMCs. The clonotype comes from a woman under 30 in good health and CMV-seronegative. The J gene is TRBJ1-1, the V gene TRBV4-1; TRBD1 aligns across 7 bases. The CDR3 DNA reads as TGCGCCAGCAGCCTGAGCCAGGGGGGGAACACTGAAGCTTTCTTT. Its translation is CASSLSQGGNTEAFF.